The sequence of this TCR beta chain was determined in a study of Ad26.COV2.S vaccination and SARS-CoV-2 variants. Background on the study: The vaccine Ad26.COV2.S was put into the muscle once, or twice with 56 days between.

Germline V gene data show CDR1 as SGHVS and CDR2 as FNYEAQ. The length of the CDR3 is 14 residues. Trimming removed 5 bases from V and 10 bases from J, with 15 bases in between. Produced via immunoSEQ multiplex PCR; TCRdb's table is partial and in-frame only. The sample holds 350,000 to 400,000 clones, more than 85% seen once. Stated treatment: approximately 18 received Ad26.COV2.S at low or high dose, single or two shots; about 5 received placebo; per-sample allocation not given. Specimens were obtained on day 63 following the first vaccine or placebo injection. SARS-CoV-2 spike from the Wuhan strain was encoded by the vaccine, an Ad26 vector.

Sample: peripheral blood, taken in a trial of Ad26.COV2.S vaccine versus placebo. The rearrangement links TRBV7-6 to TRBJ1-6; a weak D match, TRBD1 (6 bases). This receptor was identified in a person aged 18-60 years who received the Ad26.COV2.S COVID-19 vaccine or a placebo. The CDR3 DNA follows: TGTGCCAGCAGCCGGACAGACCGCGGGTCACCCCTCCACTTT. Amino acid sequence: CASSRTDRGSPLHF. The full variable domain, its missing parts supplied by reference TRBV7-6 and TRBJ1-6, is GAGVSQSPRYKVTKRGQDVALRCDPISGHVSLYWYRQALGQGPEFLTYFNYEAQQDKSGLPNDRFSAERPEGSISTLTIQRTEQRDSAMYRCASSRTDRGSPLHFGNGTRLTVT.